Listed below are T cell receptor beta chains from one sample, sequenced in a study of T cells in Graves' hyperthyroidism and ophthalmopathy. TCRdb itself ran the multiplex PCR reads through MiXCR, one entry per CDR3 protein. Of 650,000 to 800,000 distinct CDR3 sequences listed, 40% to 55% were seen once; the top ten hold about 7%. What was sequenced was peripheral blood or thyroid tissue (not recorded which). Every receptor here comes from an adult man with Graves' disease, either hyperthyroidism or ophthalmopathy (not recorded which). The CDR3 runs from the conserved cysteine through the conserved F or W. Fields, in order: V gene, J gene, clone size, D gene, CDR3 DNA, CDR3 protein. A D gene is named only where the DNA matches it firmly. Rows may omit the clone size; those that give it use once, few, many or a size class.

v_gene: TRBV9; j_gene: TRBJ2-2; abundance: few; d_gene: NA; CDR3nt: TGTGCCAGCAGCGTAGGGAGGAACACCGGGGAGCTGTTTTTT; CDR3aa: CASSVGRNTGELFF
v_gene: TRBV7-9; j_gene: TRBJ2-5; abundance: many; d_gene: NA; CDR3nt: TGTGCCAGCAGCTTAGGTTCACTCGCGAGGGAGACCCAGTACTTC; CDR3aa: CASSLGSLARETQYF
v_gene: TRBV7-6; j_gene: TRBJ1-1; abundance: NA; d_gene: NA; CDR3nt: TGTGCCAGCCGCAACCCAGGGAACACTGAAGCTTTCTTT; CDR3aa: CASRNPGNTEAFF
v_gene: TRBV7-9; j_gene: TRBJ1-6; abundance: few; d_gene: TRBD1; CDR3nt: TGTGCCAGCAGCCCCCAGGACAGGGGTAATAATTCACCCCTCCACTTT; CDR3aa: CASSPQDRGNNSPLHF
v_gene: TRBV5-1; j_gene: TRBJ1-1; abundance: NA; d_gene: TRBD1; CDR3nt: TGCGCCAGCAGCTTGGGGGGGGACAGTGCAGCTTTCTTT; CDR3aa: CASSLGGDSAAFF
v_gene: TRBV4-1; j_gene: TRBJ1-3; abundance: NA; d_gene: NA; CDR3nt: TGTGCCAGCAGCCAAGATCGAGCGGCGTTTCGAAACACCATATATTTT; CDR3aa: CASSQDRAAFRNTIYF
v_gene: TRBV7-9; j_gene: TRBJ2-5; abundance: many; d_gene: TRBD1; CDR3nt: TGTGCCAGCAGCCGGACAGGGGCCGGCGAGACCCAGTACTTC; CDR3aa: CASSRTGAGETQYF
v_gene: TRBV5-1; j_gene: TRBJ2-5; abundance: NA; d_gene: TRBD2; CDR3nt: TGCGCCAGCAGCTTGAATCGCGGGGGGACCCCAGGGACCCAGTACTTC; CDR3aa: CASSLNRGGTPGTQYF
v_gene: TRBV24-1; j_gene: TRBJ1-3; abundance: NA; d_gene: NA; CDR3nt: TGTGCCAGCTCACCATCCGTTAGCTCTGGAAACACCATATATTTT; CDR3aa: CASSPSVSSGNTIYF
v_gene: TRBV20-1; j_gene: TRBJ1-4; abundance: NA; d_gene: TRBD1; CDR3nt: TGCAGTGCTAGAGGTTCGACAGGGTCTAATGAAAAACTGTTTTTT; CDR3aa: CSARGSTGSNEKLFF
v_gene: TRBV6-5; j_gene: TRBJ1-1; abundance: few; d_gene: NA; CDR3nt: TGTGCCACCTGCCGAGACAGCGACGGTGAAGCTTTCTTT; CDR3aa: CATCRDSDGEAFF
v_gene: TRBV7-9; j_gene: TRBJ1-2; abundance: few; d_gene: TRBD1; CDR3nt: TGTGCCAGCAGCTTGGGGACAGGCAGCGGATATGGCTACACCTTC; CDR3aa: CASSLGTGSGYGYTF
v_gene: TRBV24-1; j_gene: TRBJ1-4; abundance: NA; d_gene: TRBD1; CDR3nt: TGTGCCACCAGTCCGGGACAGCCTAATGAAAAACTGTTTTTT; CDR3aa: CATSPGQPNEKLFF
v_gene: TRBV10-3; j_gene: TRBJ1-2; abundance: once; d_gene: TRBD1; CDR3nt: TGTGCCTCCTCCGAGGGACAGGGCCTTGGCTACACCTTC; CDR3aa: CASSEGQGLGYTF
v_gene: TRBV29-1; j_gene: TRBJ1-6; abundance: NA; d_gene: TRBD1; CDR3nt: TGCAGCGTCGGGACAGGGAGCCCACCCCTCCACTTT; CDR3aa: CSVGTGSPPLHF
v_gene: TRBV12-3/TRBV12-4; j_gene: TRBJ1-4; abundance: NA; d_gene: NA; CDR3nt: TGTGCCAGCAGTTTTTTCGGGACTGAAAAACTGTTTTTT; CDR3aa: CASSFFGTEKLFF
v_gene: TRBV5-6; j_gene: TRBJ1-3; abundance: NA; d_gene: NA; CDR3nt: TGTGCCAGCAGCACTTTCAGGGGTGTGAACTCTGGAAACACCATATATTTT; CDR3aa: CASSTFRGVNSGNTIYF
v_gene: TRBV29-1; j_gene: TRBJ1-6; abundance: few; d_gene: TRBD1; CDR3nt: TGCAGCGTCGGGACAGGGGAAAATTCACCCCTCCACTTT; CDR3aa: CSVGTGENSPLHF
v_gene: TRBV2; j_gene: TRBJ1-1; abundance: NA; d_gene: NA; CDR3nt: TGTGCCAGCCATTTACAGGGAAGAGGTACAACTTTCTTT; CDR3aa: CASHLQGRGTTFF
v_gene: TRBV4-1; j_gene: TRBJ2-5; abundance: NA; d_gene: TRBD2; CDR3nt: TGCGCCAGCAGCCAAGGTTCTAGCGGGGGGGAAGAGACCCAGTACTTC; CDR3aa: CASSQGSSGGEETQYF
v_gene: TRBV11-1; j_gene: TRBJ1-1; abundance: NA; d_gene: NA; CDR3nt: TGTGCCAGCGCCTCCTCCCGGGCGGGGAACACTGAAGCTTTCTTT; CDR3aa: CASASSRAGNTEAFF
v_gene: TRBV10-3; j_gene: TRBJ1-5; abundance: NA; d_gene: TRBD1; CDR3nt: TGTGCCATCAGTGCCGGGACAGGGGCGCGGACCCAGCATTTT; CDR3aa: CAISAGTGARTQHF
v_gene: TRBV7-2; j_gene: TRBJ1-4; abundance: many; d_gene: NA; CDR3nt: TGTGCCAGCAGCTTAGCGCAGGGCAGGGACTATGAAAAACTGTTTTTT; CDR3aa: CASSLAQGRDYEKLFF
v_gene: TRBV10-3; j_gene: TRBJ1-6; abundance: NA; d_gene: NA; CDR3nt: TGCGCCATCAGTGAGTCGAATAGGGATTCACCCCACCACTTT; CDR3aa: CAISESNRDSPHHF
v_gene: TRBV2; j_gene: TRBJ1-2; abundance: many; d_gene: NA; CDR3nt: TGTGCCAGCAGTGGACGGGACTATGGCTACACCTTC; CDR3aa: CASSGRDYGYTF
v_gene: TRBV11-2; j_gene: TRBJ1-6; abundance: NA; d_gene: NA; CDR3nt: TGTGCCAGCAGCTTAGTAGGGTCAGCCCTCCACTTT; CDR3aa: CASSLVGSALHF
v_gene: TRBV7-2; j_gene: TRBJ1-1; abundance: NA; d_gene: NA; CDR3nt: TGTGCCAGCAGCTTATGGGTTCCCAACACTGAAGCTTTCTTT; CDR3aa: CASSLWVPNTEAFF
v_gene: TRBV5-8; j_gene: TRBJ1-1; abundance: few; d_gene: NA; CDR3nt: TGTGCCACCCAGGGGTGGTACACTGAAGCTTTCTTT; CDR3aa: CATQGWYTEAFF
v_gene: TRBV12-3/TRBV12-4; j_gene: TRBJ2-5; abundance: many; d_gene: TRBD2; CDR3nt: TGTGCCAGCAGGGGGAGGGCCGAGGAGACCCAGTACTTC; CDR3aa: CASRGRAEETQYF
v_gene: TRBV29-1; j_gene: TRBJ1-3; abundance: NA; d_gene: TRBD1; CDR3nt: TGCAGCGTCAAGGACAGGACCATATATTTT; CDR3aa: CSVKDRTIYF
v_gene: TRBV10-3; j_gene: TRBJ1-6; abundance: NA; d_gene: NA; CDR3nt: TGTGCCTCCCGGGGCGCGAATTCACCCCTCCACTTT; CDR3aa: CASRGANSPLHF
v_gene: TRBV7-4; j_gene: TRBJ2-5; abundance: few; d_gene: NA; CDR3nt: TGTGCCAGCAGCTTGGGATGGGGGGGCCATCTAGAGACCCAGTACTTC; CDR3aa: CASSLGWGGHLETQYF
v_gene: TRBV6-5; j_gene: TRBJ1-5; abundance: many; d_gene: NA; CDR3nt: TGTGCCAGCAGAAACGCGGCTAGCAATCAGCCCCAGCATTTT; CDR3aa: CASRNAASNQPQHF
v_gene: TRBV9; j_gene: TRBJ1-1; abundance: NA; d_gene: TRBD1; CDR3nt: TGTGCCAGCAGCGGACCCGGGACAGGGGGCGCTGGAGCTTTCTTT; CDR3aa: CASSGPGTGGAGAFF
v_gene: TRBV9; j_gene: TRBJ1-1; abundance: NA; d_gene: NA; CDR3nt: TGTGCCAGCAGCGGGCCCACTGGGCGGGGAGTCACTGAAGCTTTCTTT; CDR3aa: CASSGPTGRGVTEAFF
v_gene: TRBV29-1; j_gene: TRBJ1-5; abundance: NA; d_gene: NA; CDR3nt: TGCAGCCCATATAGCAATCAGCCCCAGCATTTT; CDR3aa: CSPYSNQPQHF
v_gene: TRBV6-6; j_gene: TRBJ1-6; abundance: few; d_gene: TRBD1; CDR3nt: TGTGCCAGCAGTAACGACAGGGTCTCACCCCTCCACTTT; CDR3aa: CASSNDRVSPLHF
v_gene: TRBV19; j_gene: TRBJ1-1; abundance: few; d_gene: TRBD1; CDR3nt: TGTGCCAGTAGTTCTTACAGGGGATTGGTCGCTGAAGCTTTCTTT; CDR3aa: CASSSYRGLVAEAFF
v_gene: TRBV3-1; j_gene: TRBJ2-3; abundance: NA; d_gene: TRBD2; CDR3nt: TGTGCCAGCAGCCAAGACTTAGCGGGACATACGCAGTATTTT; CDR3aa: CASSQDLAGHTQYF
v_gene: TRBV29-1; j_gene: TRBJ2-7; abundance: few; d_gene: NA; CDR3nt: TGCAGCGGAGCTACAGGGAGTGCCTACGAGCAGTACTTC; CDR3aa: CSGATGSAYEQYF
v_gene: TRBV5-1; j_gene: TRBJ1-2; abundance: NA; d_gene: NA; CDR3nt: TGCGCCAGCAGCTTGGATGGTTTCGTTAACTATGGCTACACCTTC; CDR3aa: CASSLDGFVNYGYTF
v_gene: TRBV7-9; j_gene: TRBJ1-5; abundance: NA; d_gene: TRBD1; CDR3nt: TGTGCCAGCAGCTTCCGGGACAGGGACAATCAGCCCCAGCATTTT; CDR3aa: CASSFRDRDNQPQHF
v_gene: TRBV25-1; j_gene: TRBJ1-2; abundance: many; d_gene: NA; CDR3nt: TGTGCCAGCAGTGACAGTCGGGACTATGGCTACACCTTC; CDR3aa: CASSDSRDYGYTF
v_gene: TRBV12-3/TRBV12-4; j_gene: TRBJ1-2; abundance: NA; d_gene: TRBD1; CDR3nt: TGTGCCAGCAGAAACAGGGGGAGGGGGTATGGCTACACCTTC; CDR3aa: CASRNRGRGYGYTF
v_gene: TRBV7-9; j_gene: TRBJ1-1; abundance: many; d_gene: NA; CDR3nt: TGTGCCAGCAGTTCCGGGACGTACAACACTGAAGCTTTCTTT; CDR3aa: CASSSGTYNTEAFF
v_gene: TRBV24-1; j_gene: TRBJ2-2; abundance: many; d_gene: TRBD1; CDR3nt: TGTGCCACCAGGGGACAGATGAACACCGGGGAGCTGTTTTTT; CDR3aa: CATRGQMNTGELFF
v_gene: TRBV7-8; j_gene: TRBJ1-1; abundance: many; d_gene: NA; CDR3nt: TGTGCCAGCAGCTTAGCCCTAAGAGATGGCAGAGCTTTCTTT; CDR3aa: CASSLALRDGRAFF
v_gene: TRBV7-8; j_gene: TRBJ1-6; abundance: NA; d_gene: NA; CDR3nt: TGCGCCAGCAGCCAAGTAACGTTCTATAATTCACCCCTCCACTTT; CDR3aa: CASSQVTFYNSPLHF
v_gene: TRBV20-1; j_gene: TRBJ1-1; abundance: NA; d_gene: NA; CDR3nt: TGCAGTGCTAGAGGCGAGGCTGAAGCTTTCTTT; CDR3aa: CSARGEAEAFF
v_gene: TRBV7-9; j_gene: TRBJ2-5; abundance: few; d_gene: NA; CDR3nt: TGTGCCAGCAGCCCCACTAACCAAGAGACCCAGTACTTC; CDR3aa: CASSPTNQETQYF